This T cell receptor (beta chain) is drawn from a study of blood T cell repertoires in COVID-19. In the study overall: Samples taken during acute and convalescent COVID-19 were collected in the United States, Italy and Spain. The cDNA or gDNA used as material had been derived from T cells, B-cell-depleted T cells, or PBMCs.

Germline V gives CDR1 PRHDT, CDR2 FYEKMQ (reference sequence). The CDR3 sequence is 13 residues long. The V end was cut by 7 bases, the J end by 0 bases, with 9 bases between. Authors' methods: From reference gene primer amplification, estimates of nucleated cell counts were derived. Assay used: immunoSEQ multiplex PCR; TCRdb lists only in-frame clones, some missing. V, J and clone size are taken as reported in that table, and D and trimming were inferred from the DNA itself. The sample records about 190,000 clones, around 80% being singletons. The chain is built from TRBV13 and TRBJ1-1; D remains ambiguous. Sequencing input: peripheral blood. This receptor was identified in a woman aged 45-65 years with acute or convalescent COVID-19. CDR3 in amino acids: CASTRIMNTEAFF. CDR3 nucleotide sequence: TGTGCCAGCACCAGGATCATGAACACTGAAGCTTTCTTT.